The 18 T cell receptor beta chains below come from one sample, sequenced in a study of blood T cell repertoires in COVID-19. Clones were sequenced by immunoSEQ multiplex PCR, and TCRdb holds only the in-frame ones, with some missing. The sample yields some 96,000 clones, 70% to 90% seen once. Sequences were obtained from peripheral blood. The receptors stem from a man aged 50 to 59 with active or convalescent COVID-19.

Here the CDR3 reads CASRATGELFF. The CDR3 DNA is TGTGCCAGCAGGGCCACCGGGGAGCTGTTTTTT. This chain links TRBV6-5 with TRBJ2-2; D not resolved. Germline V lookup: CDR1 MNHEY, CDR2 SVGAGI. V was trimmed by 6 bases and J by 4 bases, leaving 3 bases between them. The CDR3 is made up of 11 amino acids.

This chain joins TRBV7-9 and TRBJ1-5; D is undetermined. Germline CDR1 is SEHNR and CDR2 is FQNEAQ (reference sequence). The CDR3 consists of 14 residues. Trimming pared 1 base from V and 1 base from J, leaving 5 bases between. For the CDR3, the DNA is TGTGCCAGCAGCTTAGAACGGAGCAATCAGCCCCAGCATTTT. Translation: CASSLERSNQPQHF.

The table lists this clone with a few counts. The chain links TRBV3-1 (or the pseudogene TRBV3-2) to TRBJ1-4; 12 nucleotides match TRBD1. The germline V gene encodes CDR1 LGHDT and CDR2 YNNKEL (reference sequence). The V and J ends lost 4 bases and 10 bases, in that order; junction bases with no gene match: 4. The CDR3 runs 14 residues. The CDR3 loop reads CASSPTGQGAKLFF. CDR3 coding DNA: TGTGCCAGCAGCCCCACGGGACAGGGGGCAAAACTGTTTTTT.

The chain has TRBV28 and TRBJ1-2, with D hard to call. The germline gives CDR1 MDHEN, CDR2 SYDVKM. Trimming removed 2 bases at V and 8 bases at J, with 12 bases between. This CDR3 is 13 amino acids long. CDR3 protein: CASSLLHREGYTF. Written as DNA, the CDR3 is TGTGCCAGCAGTTTACTGCACCGAGAGGGCTACACCTTC.

This sequence joins TRBV24-1 and TRBJ2-3; 9 nucleotides align to TRBD1. V shed 5 bases and J 2 bases; nucleotides not matched to a gene: 4. Germline V lookup: CDR1 KGHDR, CDR2 SFDVKD. This CDR3 region has 15 residues. Here the CDR3 reads CATSVGDRATDTQYF. CDR3 DNA sequence: TGTGCCACCAGTGTTGGGGACAGGGCCACAGATACGCAGTATTTT.

This clone has just a few counts. The chain is built from TRBV11-1 and TRBJ1-1, with 7 bases fitting TRBD1. The CDR3 is made up of 14 amino acids. CDR1 is SGHAT, CDR2 FQDESV, per germline (reference sequence). Germline trimming cut 4 bases from V and 1 base from J; bases unmatched to any gene: 3. The CDR3 region has the DNA TGTGCCAGCAGCTCGACAGGGCCGAACACTGAAGCTTTCTTT. It yields the protein CASSSTGPNTEAFF.

Only a few counts were recorded for this clone. The gene calls are TRBV7-9 and TRBJ2-1; D ambiguous. Looked up from germline, CDR1 is SEHNR and CDR2 is FQNEAQ (reference sequence). This CDR3 comprises 15 residues. Deletions cut 2 bases from V and 3 bases from J, with 11 bases between. The DNA for the CDR3 is TGTGCCAGCAGCTTACTTATGGGCAGCTACAATGAGCAGTTCTTC. Its protein product is CASSLLMGSYNEQFF.

The gene calls are TRBV24-1 and TRBJ2-3, with D perhaps TRBD1 (5 bases). Germline assignment: CDR1 KGHDR and CDR2 SFDVKD. The CDR3 has 14 amino acids. V lost 7 bases and J 0 bases, leaving 10 bases between the germline ends. CDR3 protein: CATRAGLSTDTQYF. DNA of the CDR3: TGTGCCACCAGGGCAGGGCTTAGCACAGATACGCAGTATTTT.

The rearrangement links TRBV29-1 to TRBJ2-2; D perhaps matches TRBD1 (5 bases). Trimming pared 7 bases from V and 1 base from J, leaving 10 bases between. CDR3 length: 13 residues. Germline V gives CDR1 SQVTM, CDR2 ANQGSEA. CDR3 in amino acids: CSASRGNTGELFF. As DNA, the CDR3 is TGCAGCGCCTCAAGGGGGAACACCGGGGAGCTGTTTTTT.

This clone was seen a handful of times. The V call is TRBV9, the J call TRBJ2-1; 8 nucleotides match TRBD1. The CDR3 sequence is 15 residues long. Germline-derived CDR1 and CDR2 are SGDLS and YYNGEE. Trimming took 4 bases from V and 4 from J; bases not matched to a gene: 7. The DNA for the CDR3 is TGTGCCAGCAGCCCAGGGACAGGTAATTACAATGAGCAGTTCTTC. It is translated as CASSPGTGNYNEQFF.

V and J are TRBV28 and TRBJ2-3; 12 bases align to TRBD2. Germline CDR1 is MDHEN and CDR2 is SYDVKM. This CDR3 contains 16 residues. Germline trimming cut 1 base from V and 4 bases from J; bases unmatched to any gene: 3. For the CDR3, the DNA is TGTGCCAGCAGTTTATCGGCTAGCGGGAGGGCAGATACGCAGTATTTT. Amino acids: CASSLSASGRADTQYF.

The rearrangement uses TRBV28 and TRBJ1-2, with D maybe TRBD1 (5 bases). The CDR3 totals 14 residues. Trimming took off 2 bases at V and 3 bases at J, with 10 bases between the two ends. Germline CDR1 MDHEN, CDR2 SYDVKM. The CDR3 spells CASSLGGTDYGYTF. The CDR3 DNA sequence: TGTGCCAGCAGTTTAGGGGGGACGGACTATGGCTACACCTTC.

The chain carries TRBV7-9 and TRBJ1-1, with a tentative D call TRBD1 (6 bases). Trimming took 5 bases from V and 4 from J, leaving 8 bases between them. The length of the CDR3 is 12 residues. The germline CDR1 and CDR2 sequences are SEHNR and FQNEAQ (reference sequence). As DNA, the CDR3 is TGTGCCAGCAGCGGGGGCGGCACTGAAGCTTTCTTT. Translation gives CASSGGGTEAFF.

This clone was picked up a small number of times. Here the CDR3 DNA reads TGTGCCAGCAGCTTGGGACAGGAAAGGGCTGAAGCTTTCTTT. Its protein is CASSLGQERAEAFF. The chain combines TRBV5-4 with TRBJ1-1, with D maybe TRBD1 (6 bases). The ends were cut back, 0 bases at V and 6 bases at J, with 12 bases in the middle. CDR1 SGHNT and CDR2 YYREEE come from the germline V gene (reference sequence). This CDR3 is 14 amino acids long.

The chain combines TRBV28 with TRBJ1-5, with D unclear. Germline V gene data show CDR1 as MDHEN and CDR2 as SYDVKM. The CDR3 has 13 residues. V lost 5 bases and J lost 5, with 10 bases in between. CDR3 amino acids: CASSRPLYQPQHF. The CDR3 nucleotides are TGTGCCAGCAGTCGTCCCTTATATCAGCCCCAGCATTTT.

This chain links TRBV4-2 with TRBJ2-3, with 9 bases lining up with TRBD2. The CDR3 loop spans 15 amino acids. The ends lost 2 bases at V and 2 bases at J; junction bases unmatched: 2. Germline values: CDR1 LGHNA, CDR2 YNFKEQ. DNA for the CDR3: TGTGCCAGCAGCCAATCTAGCGGGAACACAGATACGCAGTATTTT. Translating gives CASSQSSGNTDTQYF.

The rearrangement links TRBV7-2 to TRBJ2-6; weak D call: TRBD1 (6 bases). Trimming took off 7 bases at V and 4 bases at J, with 14 bases between the two ends. Germline values: CDR1 SGHTA, CDR2 FQGNSA. The CDR3 spans 15 residues. CDR3 in DNA: TGTGCCAGCACCGACACAGGGAACGGGGCCAACGTCCTGACTTTC. It yields the protein CASTDTGNGANVLTF.

The chain recombines TRBV11-3 with TRBJ1-3; 9 bases are shared with TRBD1. Germline V lookup: CDR1 SGHNT, CDR2 YENEEA. V was clipped by 5 bases and J by 6 bases; unmatched bases: 8. CDR3 length: 15 amino acids. The CDR3 spells CASSTETGGENTIYF. CDR3 DNA sequence: TGTGCCAGCAGCACCGAAACAGGGGGCGAAAACACCATATATTTT.